The clone carrying this T cell receptor beta chain came up many times. These data are taken from a study of T-cell reconstitution after alpha-beta-depleted transplantation in children. Unique molecular identifiers featured in how the TCRbeta library was prepared. TCRdb recomputed calls from the PCR reads with MiXCR, one row per CDR3 protein. The sample lists 130,000 to 150,000 distinct CDR3 sequences, 8% to 10% occurring once. V was pared by 3 bases and J by 3 bases, with 12 bases between. The CDR3 length is 14 residues. The germline V gene has CDR1 MDHEN and CDR2 SYDVKM. This sample comprised PBMCs, mostly from graft donor cells, obtained 180 days after TCRalphabeta/CD19-depleted stem cell transplant. The TCR sequence derives from a female patient between 2 and 15 years old who had a stem cell transplant for congenital amegakaryocytic thrombocytopenia, so the T cells may come from the graft donor. The chain joins TRBV28 to TRBJ2-7; possible D gene TRBD1, 5 bases. DNA for the CDR3: TGTGCCAGCAGTTTGGCAGGGTTCTTCTACGAGCAGTACTTC. Encoded protein: CASSLAGFFYEQYF.